The clone carrying this T cell receptor (beta chain) was recorded at least ten times. Its antigen is unidentified. The junction and the germline gene differ at one end; a read error may be behind it. This entry is derived from a study of T cell repertoires in cytomegalovirus infection. Study-wide background: Carrying CMV and the relevant HLA type showed in public TCR beta signatures. Study results and limitations: Cumulated frequencies of public TCR beta families served to identify carriers of CMV plus the relevant HLA. Ex vivo, HLA-C-restricted CMV-specific TCR beta clonotypes prevailed over the rest of the response.

TCRdb used MiXCR to reprocess the reads, holding one entry per CDR3 protein. The profile shows some 300,000 distinct CDR3 sequences, approximately 10% of them singletons. This CDR3 region has 15 residues. The germline gives CDR1 MGHRA, CDR2 YSYEKL. The gene calls are TRBV4-1 and TRBJ2-1, with TRBD2 matching over 11 bases. The sample taken for sequencing was PBMCs. The sequence was obtained from a human donor in good health (CMV status not recorded). Some clones in this sample may be carry-over from other donors' samples. The DNA of the CDR3 is TGCGCCAGCAACCAATATAGCGGGGGGGCCCGTGAGCAGTTCTTC. Its protein is CASNQYSGGAREQFF.